There are many counts of the clone carrying this T cell receptor beta chain. Its antigen is not identified. These data originate in a study of CD8+CD57+ T cells in acquired aplastic anemia. Study outcomes and limitations: Patients and controls turned out to have 25 to 30 CD8+ CDR3 sequences in common.

V dropped 5 bases and J dropped 0; count of bases not matched to a gene: 6. The CDR3 extends over 17 amino acids. The germline V gene has CDR1 MNHEY and CDR2 SVGAGI. Researchers used genomic DNA as the template to profile TCR beta VDJ and CDR3. TCRdb analysed the reads with MiXCR anew, one entry per CDR3 protein. This table holds around 220,000 distinct CDR3 sequences, approximately 51% found once. The authors sequenced patients whose flow cytometry had shown CD8+CD57+ cell expansion. The specimen sequenced was sorted CD4+, CD8+, or CD8+CD57+ T cells (not recorded which) from PBMCs. The gene calls are TRBV6-5 and TRBJ1-6; 8 positions agree with TRBD1. The clonotype was recovered from a human donor with aplastic anemia. CDR3 in DNA: TGTGCCAGCAGTGGGAGGACAGGGAGCTCCTATAATTCACCCCTCCACTTT. Translated: CASSGRTGSSYNSPLHF.